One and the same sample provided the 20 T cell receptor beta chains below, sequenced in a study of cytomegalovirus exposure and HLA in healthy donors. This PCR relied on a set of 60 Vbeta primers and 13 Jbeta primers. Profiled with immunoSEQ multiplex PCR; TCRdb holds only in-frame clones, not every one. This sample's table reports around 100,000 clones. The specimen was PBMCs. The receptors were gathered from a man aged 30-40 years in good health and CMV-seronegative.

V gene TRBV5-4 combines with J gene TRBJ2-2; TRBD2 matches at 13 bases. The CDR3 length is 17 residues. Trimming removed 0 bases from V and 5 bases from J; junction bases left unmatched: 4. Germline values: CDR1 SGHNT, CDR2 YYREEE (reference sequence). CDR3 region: CASSLGPLAGGTGELFF. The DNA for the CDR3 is TGTGCCAGCAGCTTGGGTCCACTAGCGGGGGGGACCGGGGAGCTGTTTTTT.

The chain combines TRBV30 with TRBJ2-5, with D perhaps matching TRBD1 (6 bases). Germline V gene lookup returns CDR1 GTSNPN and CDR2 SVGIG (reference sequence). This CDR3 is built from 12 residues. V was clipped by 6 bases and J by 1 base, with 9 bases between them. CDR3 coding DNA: TGTGCCTGTACAGGGTCCCAAGAGACCCAGTACTTC. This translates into CACTGSQETQYF.

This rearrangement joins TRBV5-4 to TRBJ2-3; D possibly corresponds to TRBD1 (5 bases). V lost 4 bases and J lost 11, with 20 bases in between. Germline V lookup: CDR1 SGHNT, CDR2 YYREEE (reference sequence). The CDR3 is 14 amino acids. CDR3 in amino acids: CASSPPVGQGGQYF. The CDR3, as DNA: TGTGCCAGCAGCCCCCCGGTTGGGCAGGGTGGGCAGTATTTT.

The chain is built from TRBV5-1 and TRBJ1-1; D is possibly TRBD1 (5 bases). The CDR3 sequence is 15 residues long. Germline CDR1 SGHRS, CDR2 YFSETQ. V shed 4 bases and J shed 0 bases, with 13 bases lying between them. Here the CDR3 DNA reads TGCGCCAGCAGCATCCCGACAGCAATGAACACTGAAGCTTTCTTT. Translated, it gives CASSIPTAMNTEAFF.

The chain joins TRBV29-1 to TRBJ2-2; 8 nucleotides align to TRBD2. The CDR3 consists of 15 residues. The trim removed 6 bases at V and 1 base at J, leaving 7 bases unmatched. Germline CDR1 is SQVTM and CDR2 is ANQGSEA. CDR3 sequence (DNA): TGCAGCGTGGCCTTAGCGGGACGGAACACCGGGGAGCTGTTTTTT. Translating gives CSVALAGRNTGELFF.

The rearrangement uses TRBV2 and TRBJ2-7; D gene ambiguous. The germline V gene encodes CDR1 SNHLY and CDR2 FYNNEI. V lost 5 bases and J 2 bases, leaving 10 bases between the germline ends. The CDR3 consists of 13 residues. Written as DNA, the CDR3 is TGTGCCAGCAGTTTTAGTTCTCCCTACGAGCAGTACTTC. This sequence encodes CASSFSSPYEQYF.

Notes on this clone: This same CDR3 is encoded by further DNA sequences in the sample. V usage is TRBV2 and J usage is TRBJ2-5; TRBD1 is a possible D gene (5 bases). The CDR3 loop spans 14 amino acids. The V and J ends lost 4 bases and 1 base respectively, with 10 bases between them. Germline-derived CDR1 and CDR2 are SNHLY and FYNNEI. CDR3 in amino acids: CASSGQGGQETQYF. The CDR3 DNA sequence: TGTGCCAGCAGTGGGCAGGGTGGCCAAGAGACCCAGTACTTC.

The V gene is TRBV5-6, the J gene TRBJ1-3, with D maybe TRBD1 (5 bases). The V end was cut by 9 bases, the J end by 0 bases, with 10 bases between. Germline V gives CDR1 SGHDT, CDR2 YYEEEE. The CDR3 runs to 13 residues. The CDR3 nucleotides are TGTGCCACGAGACAGAGCTCTGGAAACACCATATATTTT. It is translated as CATRQSSGNTIYF.

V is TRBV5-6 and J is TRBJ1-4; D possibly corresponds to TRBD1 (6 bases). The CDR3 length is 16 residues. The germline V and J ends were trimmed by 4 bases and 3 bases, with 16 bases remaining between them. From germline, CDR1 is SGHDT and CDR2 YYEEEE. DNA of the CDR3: TGTGCCAGCAGCCAGGCCCACAGGGAACCTAATGAAAAACTGTTTTTT. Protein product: CASSQAHREPNEKLFF.

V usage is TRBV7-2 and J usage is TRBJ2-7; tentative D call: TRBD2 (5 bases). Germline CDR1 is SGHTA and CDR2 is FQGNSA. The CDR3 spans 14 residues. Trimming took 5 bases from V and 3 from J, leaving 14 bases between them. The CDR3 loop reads CASSPPDGVYEQYF. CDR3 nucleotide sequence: TGTGCCAGCAGCCCCCCGGACGGGGTCTACGAGCAGTACTTC.

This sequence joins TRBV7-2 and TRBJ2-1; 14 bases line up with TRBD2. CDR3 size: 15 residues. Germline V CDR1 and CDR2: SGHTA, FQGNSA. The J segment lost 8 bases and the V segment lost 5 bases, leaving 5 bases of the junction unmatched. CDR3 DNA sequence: TGTGCCAGCAGCAGGACTAGCGGGGGGTTCTATGAGCAGTTCTTC. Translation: CASSRTSGGFYEQFF.

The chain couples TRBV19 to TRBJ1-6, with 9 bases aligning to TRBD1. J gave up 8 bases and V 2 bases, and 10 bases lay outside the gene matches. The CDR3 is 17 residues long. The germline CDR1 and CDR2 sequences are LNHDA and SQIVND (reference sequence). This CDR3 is CASSITGGARSDSPLHF. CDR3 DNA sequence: TGTGCCAGTAGTATAACAGGGGGCGCTCGGTCCGATTCACCCCTCCACTTT.

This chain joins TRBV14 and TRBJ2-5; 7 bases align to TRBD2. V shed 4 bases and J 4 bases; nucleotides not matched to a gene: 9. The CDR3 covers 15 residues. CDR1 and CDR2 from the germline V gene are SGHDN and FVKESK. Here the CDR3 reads CASSRLGGGVETQYF. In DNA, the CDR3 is TGTGCCAGCAGCCGGCTCGGGGGAGGGGTAGAGACCCAGTACTTC.

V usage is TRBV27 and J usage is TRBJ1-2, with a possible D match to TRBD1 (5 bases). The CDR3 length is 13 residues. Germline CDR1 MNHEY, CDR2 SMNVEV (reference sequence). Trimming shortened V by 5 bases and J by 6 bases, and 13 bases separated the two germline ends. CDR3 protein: CASSPKAGDGYTF. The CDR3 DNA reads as TGTGCCAGCAGTCCCAAGGCGGGGGATGGCTACACCTTC.

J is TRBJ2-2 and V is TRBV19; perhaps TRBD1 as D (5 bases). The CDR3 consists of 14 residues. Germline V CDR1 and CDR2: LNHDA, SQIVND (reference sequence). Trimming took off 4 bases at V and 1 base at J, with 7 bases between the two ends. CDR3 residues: CASSNTGNTGELFF. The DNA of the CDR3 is TGTGCCAGTAGTAACACAGGGAACACCGGGGAGCTGTTTTTT.

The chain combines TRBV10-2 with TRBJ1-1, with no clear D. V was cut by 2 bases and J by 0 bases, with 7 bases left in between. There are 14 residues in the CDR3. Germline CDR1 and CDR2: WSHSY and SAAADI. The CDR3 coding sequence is TGCGCCAGCAGTGAGGGCGGGATGAACACTGAAGCTTTCTTT. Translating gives CASSEGGMNTEAFF.

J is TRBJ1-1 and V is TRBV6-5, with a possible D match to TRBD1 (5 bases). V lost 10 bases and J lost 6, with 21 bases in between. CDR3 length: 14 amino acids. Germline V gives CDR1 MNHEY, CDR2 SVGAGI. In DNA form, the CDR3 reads TGTGCCACCATTTGGGGCTCGGGGGTCCCTGAAGCTTTCTTT. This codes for CATIWGSGVPEAFF.

CDR3 protein: CASSPQGETQYF. The CDR3 nucleotides read TGTGCCAGCAGCCCCCAGGGGGAGACGCAGTATTTT. The chain couples TRBV7-2 to TRBJ2-3; 7 bases are shared with TRBD1. This CDR3 is 12 amino acids long. The V gene end was trimmed by 5 bases and the J gene end by 9 bases; junction bases not matched to a gene: 5. Germline V lookup: CDR1 SGHTA, CDR2 FQGNSA.

The CDR3 loop reads CASSLYGQNYEQYF. The CDR3 nucleotides read TGCGCCAGCAGCTTGTACGGACAGAACTACGAGCAGTACTTC. This rearrangement joins TRBV5-1 to TRBJ2-7; D might be TRBD1 (6 bases). The CDR3 contains 14 residues. Deletions cut 1 base from V and 3 bases from J, with 11 bases between. Germline CDR1 and CDR2: SGHRS and YFSETQ.

The CDR3 is CASSVTGDGETQYF. The CDR3 DNA reads TGTGCCAGTAGCGTTACAGGGGACGGCGAGACCCAGTACTTC. The V gene is TRBV19, the J gene TRBJ2-5, with 7 bases aligning to TRBD1. The CDR3 is 14 residues long. V lost 6 bases and J lost 5; bases outside the gene matches: 9. CDR1 is LNHDA, CDR2 SQIVND, per germline (reference sequence).